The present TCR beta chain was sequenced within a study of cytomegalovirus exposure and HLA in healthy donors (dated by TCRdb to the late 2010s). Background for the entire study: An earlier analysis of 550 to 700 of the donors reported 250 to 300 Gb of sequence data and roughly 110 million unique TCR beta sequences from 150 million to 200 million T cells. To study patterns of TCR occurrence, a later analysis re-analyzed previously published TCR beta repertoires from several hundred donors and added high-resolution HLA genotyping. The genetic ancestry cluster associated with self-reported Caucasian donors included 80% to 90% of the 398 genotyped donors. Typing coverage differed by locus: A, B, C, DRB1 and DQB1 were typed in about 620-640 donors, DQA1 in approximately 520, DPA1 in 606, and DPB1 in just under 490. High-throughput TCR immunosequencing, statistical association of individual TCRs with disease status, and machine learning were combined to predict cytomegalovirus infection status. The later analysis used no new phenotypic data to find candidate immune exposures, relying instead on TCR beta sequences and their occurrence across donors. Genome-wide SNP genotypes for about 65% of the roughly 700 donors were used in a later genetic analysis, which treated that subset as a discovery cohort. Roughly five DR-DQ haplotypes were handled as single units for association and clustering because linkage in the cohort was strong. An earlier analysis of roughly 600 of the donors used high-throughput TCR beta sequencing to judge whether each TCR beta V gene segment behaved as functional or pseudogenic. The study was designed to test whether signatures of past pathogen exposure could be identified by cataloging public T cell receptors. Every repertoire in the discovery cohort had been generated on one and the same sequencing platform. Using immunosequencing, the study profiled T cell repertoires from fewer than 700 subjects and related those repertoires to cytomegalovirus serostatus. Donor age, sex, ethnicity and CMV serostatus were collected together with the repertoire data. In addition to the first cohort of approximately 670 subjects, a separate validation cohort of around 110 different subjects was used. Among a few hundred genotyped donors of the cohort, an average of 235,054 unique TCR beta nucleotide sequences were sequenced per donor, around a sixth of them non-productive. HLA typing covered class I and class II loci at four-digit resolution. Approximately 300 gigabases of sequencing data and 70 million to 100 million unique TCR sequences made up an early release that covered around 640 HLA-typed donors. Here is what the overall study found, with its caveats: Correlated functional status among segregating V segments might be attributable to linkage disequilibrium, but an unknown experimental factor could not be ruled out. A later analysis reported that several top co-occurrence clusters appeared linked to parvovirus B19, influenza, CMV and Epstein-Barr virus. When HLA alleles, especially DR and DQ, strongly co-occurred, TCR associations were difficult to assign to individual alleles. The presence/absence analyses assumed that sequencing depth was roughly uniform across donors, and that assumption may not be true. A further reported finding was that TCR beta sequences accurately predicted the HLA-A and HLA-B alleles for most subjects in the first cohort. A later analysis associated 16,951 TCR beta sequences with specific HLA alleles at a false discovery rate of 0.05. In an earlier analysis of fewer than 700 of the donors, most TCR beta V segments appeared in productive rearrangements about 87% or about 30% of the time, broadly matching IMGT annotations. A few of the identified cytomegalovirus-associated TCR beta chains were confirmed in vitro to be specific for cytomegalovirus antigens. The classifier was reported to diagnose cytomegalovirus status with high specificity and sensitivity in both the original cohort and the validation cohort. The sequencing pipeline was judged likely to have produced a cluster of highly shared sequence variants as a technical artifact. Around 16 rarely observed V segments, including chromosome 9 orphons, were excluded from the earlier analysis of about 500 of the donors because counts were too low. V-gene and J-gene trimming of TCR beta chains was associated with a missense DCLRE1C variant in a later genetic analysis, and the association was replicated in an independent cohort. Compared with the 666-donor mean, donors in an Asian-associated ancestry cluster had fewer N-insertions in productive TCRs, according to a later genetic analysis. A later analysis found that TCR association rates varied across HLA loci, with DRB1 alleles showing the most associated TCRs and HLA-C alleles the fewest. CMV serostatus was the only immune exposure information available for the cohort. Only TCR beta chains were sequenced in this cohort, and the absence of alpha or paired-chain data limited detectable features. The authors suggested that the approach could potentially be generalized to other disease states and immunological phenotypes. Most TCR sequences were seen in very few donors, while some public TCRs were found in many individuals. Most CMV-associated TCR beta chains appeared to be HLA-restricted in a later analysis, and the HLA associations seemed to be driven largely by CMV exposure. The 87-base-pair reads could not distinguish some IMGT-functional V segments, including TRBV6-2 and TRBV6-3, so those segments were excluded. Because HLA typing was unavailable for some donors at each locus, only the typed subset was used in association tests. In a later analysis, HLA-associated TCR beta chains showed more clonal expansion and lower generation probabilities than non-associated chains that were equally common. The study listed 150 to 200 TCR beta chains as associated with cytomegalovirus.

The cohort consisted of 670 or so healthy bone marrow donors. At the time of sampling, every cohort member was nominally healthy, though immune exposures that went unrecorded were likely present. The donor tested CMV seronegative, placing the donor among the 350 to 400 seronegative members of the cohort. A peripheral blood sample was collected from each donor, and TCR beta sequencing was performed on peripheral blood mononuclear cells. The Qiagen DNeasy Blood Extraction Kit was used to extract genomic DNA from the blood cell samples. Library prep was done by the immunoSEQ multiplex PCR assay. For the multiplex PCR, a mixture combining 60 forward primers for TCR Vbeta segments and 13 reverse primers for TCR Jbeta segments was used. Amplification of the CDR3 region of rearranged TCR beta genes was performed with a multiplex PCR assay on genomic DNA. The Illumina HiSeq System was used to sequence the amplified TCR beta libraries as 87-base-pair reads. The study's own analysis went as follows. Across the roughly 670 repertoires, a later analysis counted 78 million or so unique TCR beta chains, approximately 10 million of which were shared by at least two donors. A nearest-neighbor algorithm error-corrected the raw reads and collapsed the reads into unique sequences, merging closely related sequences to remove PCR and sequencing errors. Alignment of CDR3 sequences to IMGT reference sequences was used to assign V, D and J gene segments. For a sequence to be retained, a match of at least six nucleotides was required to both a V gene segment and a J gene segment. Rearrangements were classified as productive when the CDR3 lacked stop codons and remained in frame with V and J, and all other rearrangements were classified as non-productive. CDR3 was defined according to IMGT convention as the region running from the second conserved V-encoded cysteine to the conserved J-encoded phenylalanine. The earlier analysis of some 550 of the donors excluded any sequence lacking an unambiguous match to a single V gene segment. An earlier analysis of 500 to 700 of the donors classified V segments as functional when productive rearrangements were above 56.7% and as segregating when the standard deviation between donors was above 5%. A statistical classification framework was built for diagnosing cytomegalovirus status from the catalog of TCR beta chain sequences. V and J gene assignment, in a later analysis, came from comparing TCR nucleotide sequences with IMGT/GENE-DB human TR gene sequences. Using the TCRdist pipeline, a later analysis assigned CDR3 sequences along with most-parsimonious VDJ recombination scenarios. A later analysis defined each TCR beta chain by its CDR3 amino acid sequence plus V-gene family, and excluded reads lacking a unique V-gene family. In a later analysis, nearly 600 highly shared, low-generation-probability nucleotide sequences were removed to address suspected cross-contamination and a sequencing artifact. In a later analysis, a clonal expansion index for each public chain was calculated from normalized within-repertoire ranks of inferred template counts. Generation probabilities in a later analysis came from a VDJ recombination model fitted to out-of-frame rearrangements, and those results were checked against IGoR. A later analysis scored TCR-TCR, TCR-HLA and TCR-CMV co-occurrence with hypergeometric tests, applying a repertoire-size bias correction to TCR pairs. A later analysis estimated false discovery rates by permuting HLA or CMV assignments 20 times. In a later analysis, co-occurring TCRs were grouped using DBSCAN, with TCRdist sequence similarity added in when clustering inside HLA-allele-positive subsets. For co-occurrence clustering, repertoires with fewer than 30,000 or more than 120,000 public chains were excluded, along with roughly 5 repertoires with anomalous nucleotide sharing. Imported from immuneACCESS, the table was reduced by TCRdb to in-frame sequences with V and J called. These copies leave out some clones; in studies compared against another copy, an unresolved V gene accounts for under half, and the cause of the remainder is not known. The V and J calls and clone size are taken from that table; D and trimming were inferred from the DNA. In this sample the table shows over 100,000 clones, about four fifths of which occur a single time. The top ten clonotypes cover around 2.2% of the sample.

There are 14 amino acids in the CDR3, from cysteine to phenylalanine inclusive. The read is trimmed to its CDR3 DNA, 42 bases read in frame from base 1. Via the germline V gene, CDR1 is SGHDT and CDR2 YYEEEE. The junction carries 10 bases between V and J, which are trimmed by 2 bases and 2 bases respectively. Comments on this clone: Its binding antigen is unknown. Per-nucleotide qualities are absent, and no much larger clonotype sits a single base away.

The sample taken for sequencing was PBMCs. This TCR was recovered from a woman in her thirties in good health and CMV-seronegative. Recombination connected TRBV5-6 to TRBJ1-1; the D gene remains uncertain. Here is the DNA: TGTGCCAGCAGCTTTAACGGTAGAAACACTGAAGCTTTCTTT. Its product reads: CASSFNGRNTEAFF.